This T cell receptor (beta chain) emerged from a study of technical replicates of blood from four donors. The repertoire was sequenced with immunoSEQ multiplex PCR; TCRdb's copy has only in-frame clones and lacks some. The repertoire holds over 50,000 clones, approximately 84% seen once, with 5% to 6.5% in the top ten. This CDR3 has 14 amino acids. The germline V gene encodes CDR1 SGHAT and CDR2 FQDESV (reference sequence). Deletions cut 1 base from V and 0 bases from J, with 7 bases between. The chain recombines TRBV11-1 with TRBJ2-7; D not certain. The sequence was obtained from a human donor in good health. Some clones in this sample may be carry-over from other donors' samples. The material sequenced was PBMCs. The CDR3 reads CASSLVAISYEQYF. The CDR3, as DNA: TGTGCCAGCAGCTTAGTTGCGATCTCCTACGAGCAGTACTTC.